The present TCR beta chain was sequenced within a study of shared clonotypes between healthy human individuals. The method was immunoSEQ multiplex PCR; TCRdb's version includes in-frame clones alone and lacks a portion of them. The data hold a few million clones, with over 90% observed a single time. The CDR3 extends over 14 amino acids. Germline V lookup: CDR1 SGDLS, CDR2 YYNGEE. Deletions cut 4 bases from V and 4 bases from J, with 15 bases between. The sequencing input was naive CD4+ T cells from PBMCs. Indicated subset: CD45RA+ positively selected. This sequence was found in a man younger than 35 in good health. Some clones in this sample may be carry-over from other donors' samples. The chain recombines TRBV9 with TRBJ2-7, with a possible D match to TRBD2 (6 bases). The CDR3 nucleotides read TGTGCCAGCAGCATACGGGACGGGGGATACGAGCAGTACTTC. Protein sequence: CASSIRDGGYEQYF.